The sequence of this T cell receptor (beta chain) was determined in a study of beta chain features in type 1 diabetes. The study's findings and limits: Fewer insertions but more deletions were seen at VDJ junctions in type 1 diabetes patients. Shortening of TCRB CDR3s, moderate but significant, appeared in all four CD4+ subsets of Type 1 diabetes patients.

With respect to this clone: No antigen is known for it.

Germline V gene data show CDR1 as SQVTM and CDR2 as ANQGSEA. V was shortened by 3 bases and J by 2 bases, with 8 bases between the two germline ends. The CDR3 has 12 residues. What was sequenced were expressed TCRB transcripts, since all of the isolated RNA had been reverse transcribed. The repertoire was sequenced with immunoSEQ multiplex PCR; TCRdb's copy has only in-frame clones and lacks some. The sample includes more than 250,000 clones, over 11% of them seen just once. V is TRBV29-1 and J is TRBJ2-7; no firm D call. Sequencing input: naive CD4+ T cells from blood. The sequence came from a man under 40 with type 1 diabetes. CDR3 coding DNA: TGCAGCGTTGAGGTAGTCGCCTACGAGCAGTACTTC. Translated, it gives CSVEVVAYEQYF.